Reported below is one T cell receptor (beta chain). This sample stems from a study of blood T cell repertoires in COVID-19. For the study at large: Some COVID-19 samples were acute and others convalescent; all came from the United States, Italy and Spain. The analysed material was cDNA or gDNA that came from T cells, B-cell-depleted T cells, or PBMCs.

The trim removed 7 bases at V and 4 bases at J, leaving 6 bases unmatched. The CDR3 runs 15 residues. Germline V gives CDR1 LNHDA, CDR2 SQIVND (reference sequence). Study processing details: Reference gene primer amplification yielded estimated nucleated cell counts. This table comes from immunoSEQ multiplex PCR, and its TCRdb copy is limited to in-frame clones, with some not included. The D gene and trimming were derived from the DNA, and the V and J assignments and clone size from that table. The sample lists approximately 200,000 clones; 65% to 90% were seen once. The source is a woman aged 45 to 65 with acute or convalescent COVID-19. Specimen: peripheral blood. This chain links TRBV19 with TRBJ2-6; 8 bases agree with TRBD1. CDR3 protein: CASNQGAQGANVLTF. The DNA for the CDR3 is TGTGCCAGTAATCAGGGGGCCCAGGGGGCCAACGTCCTGACTTTC.